Listed below are T cell receptor beta chains from one sample, sequenced in a study of T cell repertoires in cytomegalovirus infection. One entry per CDR3 protein, called by TCRdb with MiXCR from the reads. The top ten clones hold approximately 10% of a sample with 400,000 to 550,000 distinct CDR3 sequences, about 11% of them seen once. Sequenced: PBMCs. These receptors were obtained from a human donor in good health (CMV status not recorded). Some clones in this sample may be carry-over from other donors' samples. The CDR3 runs from the conserved cysteine through the conserved F or W. D genes are given only for firm matches. Not every row has a clone size; where given, it reads once, few, many or a size class.

V,size,J,D,DNA,CDR3
TRBV12-3/TRBV12-4,few,TRBJ2-7,-,TGTGCCAGCAGTCGGGGGGCCGTTAACTACGAGCAGTACTTC,CASSRGAVNYEQYF
TRBV6-1,few,TRBJ2-1,-,TGTGCCAGCAAGGCGAGGGAAATAGCCTTCTACTACAATGAGCAGTTCTTC,CASKAREIAFYYNEQFF
TRBV7-9,many,TRBJ2-1,-,TGTGCCAGCAGCTCCCGGGCGGGGGCCTCTATCAATGAGCAGTTCTTC,CASSSRAGASINEQFF
TRBV20-1,many,TRBJ2-3,-,TGCAGTGCCCCCAAGGGCACAGATACGCAGTATTTT,CSAPKGTDTQYF
TRBV27,-,TRBJ1-5,-,TGTGCCAGCAGTTTATCAGCTGGGTCTTATAGCAATCAGCCCCAGCATTTT,CASSLSAGSYSNQPQHF
TRBV28,-,TRBJ2-5,-,TGTGCCAGCAGTCCCGCGGGGGCGGAGACCCAGTACTTC,CASSPAGAETQYF
TRBV11-2,-,TRBJ2-3,TRBD2,TGTGCCAGCAACCAGATAGCGGGGGGCACTGCAGATACGCAGTATTTT,CASNQIAGGTADTQYF
TRBV28,many,TRBJ2-5,-,TGTGCCAGCAGTTTATTGGCAGGGAAAGAGACCCAGTACTTC,CASSLLAGKETQYF
TRBV20-1,many,TRBJ2-3,-,TGCAGTGCTAGAGGTCTAGAGTGGGCCTGGAATACGCAGTATTTT,CSARGLEWAWNTQYF
TRBV12-3/TRBV12-4,many,TRBJ1-5,-,TGTGCCAGCAGCCGACGAAACAATCAGCCCCAGCATTTT,CASSRRNNQPQHF
TRBV7-9,many,TRBJ1-6,-,TGTGCCAGCAGCCCTCCGGGACGGAATAATTCACCCCTCCACTTT,CASSPPGRNNSPLHF
TRBV6-2/TRBV6-3,many,TRBJ2-7,-,TGTGCCAGCAGTTACGGAAGGTACGAGCAGTACTTC,CASSYGRYEQYF
TRBV19,few,TRBJ1-6,TRBD1,TGTGCCACTACCGACAGGGAAAATTCACCCCTCCACTTT,CATTDRENSPLHF
TRBV5-5,many,TRBJ1-4,-,TGTGCCAGCAGCTTGGAGATCCTTTCAACTAATGAAAAACTGTTTTTT,CASSLEILSTNEKLFF
TRBV7-2,many,TRBJ1-2,-,TGTGCCAGCAGCCTCGACATATACTATGGCTACACCTTC,CASSLDIYYGYTF
TRBV23-1,-,TRBJ1-5,-,TGCGCCAGCAGTCAATCGAACAGGCGAGGCAATCAGCCCCAGCATTTT,CASSQSNRRGNQPQHF
TRBV6-1,many,TRBJ2-7,-,TGTGCCAGCAGCGCTTACTACGAGCAGTACTTC,CASSAYYEQYF
TRBV9,-,TRBJ2-1,TRBD2,TGTGCCAGCAGCCCTACACTAGCGGGAGAAGGTGAGCAGTTCTTC,CASSPTLAGEGEQFF
TRBV20-1,few,TRBJ2-1,TRBD2,TGCAGTGCTGGTACGGGCGGGAGTGTCGTCAATGAGCAGTTCTTC,CSAGTGGSVVNEQFF
TRBV6-1,many,TRBJ2-3,-,TGTGCCAGCATAGGACAGTTTGGCACAGATACGCAGTATTTT,CASIGQFGTDTQYF
TRBV19,many,TRBJ2-1,-,TGTGCCAGTAGTAAGGCCGACCCCTTAAATGAGCAGTTCTTC,CASSKADPLNEQFF
TRBV20-1,-,TRBJ2-2,-,TGCAGTGCTAGTCTCGGGGGCTCGAACACCGGGGAGCTGTTTTTT,CSASLGGSNTGELFF
TRBV11-2,many,TRBJ2-5,-,TGTGCCAGCAGCTCGGCCAGGAAGGAGACCCAGTACTTC,CASSSARKETQYF
TRBV6-6,many,TRBJ1-6,TRBD1,TGTGCCAGCAGCTCGGGTTCAGGGACAGACCCGAGCTCCTATAATTCACCCCTCCACTTT,CASSSGSGTDPSSYNSPLHF
TRBV12-3/TRBV12-4,many,TRBJ2-4,-,TGTGCCAGCAGTCCCTCGGCTTTAGCCAAAAACATTCAGTACTTC,CASSPSALAKNIQYF
TRBV5-4,many,TRBJ2-1,TRBD2,TGTGCCAGCCAAGGACTAGCGGGAAATGAGCAGTTCTTC,CASQGLAGNEQFF
TRBV14,-,TRBJ2-2,-,TGTGCCAGCAGCCAATCTCGGGACGGAGACTACACCGGGGAGCTGTTTTTT,CASSQSRDGDYTGELFF
TRBV5-1,few,TRBJ2-2,-,TGCGCCAGCAGCCCCGGGGGACTTGGGATCGGGGAGCTGTTTTTT,CASSPGGLGIGELFF
TRBV5-1,-,TRBJ1-2,TRBD1,TGCGCCAGCAGCCCCTCCGGGACAGGGTTCGGCTACACCTTC,CASSPSGTGFGYTF
TRBV19,many,TRBJ1-1,-,TGTGCCAGTATCCGTGGGGGGGCGACCATGAACACTGAAGCTTTCTTT,CASIRGGATMNTEAFF
TRBV29-1,many,TRBJ2-1,TRBD2,TGCAGCGCGACTAGCGGGAGTTCAGGGGAGCAGTTCTTC,CSATSGSSGEQFF
TRBV6-7,-,TRBJ1-1,TRBD1,TGTGCCAGCAGTTACCCCCCCGACAGGGCTACTGAAGCTTTCTTT,CASSYPPDRATEAFF
TRBV3-1,few,TRBJ1-2,-,TGTGCCAGCAGCCAAGGGGGGAGGGGGGTCTATGGCTACACCTTC,CASSQGGRGVYGYTF
TRBV18,-,TRBJ2-7,TRBD1,TGTGCCAGCTCAGACAGGGCCCTTTCCTACGAGCAGTACTTC,CASSDRALSYEQYF
TRBV19,few,TRBJ1-1,-,TGTGCCAGTAGTACAACTAAGGGAAGCACTGAAGCTTTCTTT,CASSTTKGSTEAFF
TRBV4-1,many,TRBJ1-5,-,TGCGCCAGCAGCCAAGGAGTAGGGATCATTAGTCAGCCCCAGCATTTT,CASSQGVGIISQPQHF
TRBV28,many,TRBJ1-2,-,TGTGCCAGCAGACGAACTTCATATGGCTACACCTTC,CASRRTSYGYTF
TRBV19,-,TRBJ1-1,-,TGTGCCAGTAGCCGACCTCTACTGACGGGCACTGAAGCTTTCTTT,CASSRPLLTGTEAFF
TRBV4-2,few,TRBJ2-7,-,TGTGCCAGCAGCCCAGGCCGGCAGGGCCACGAGCAGTACTTC,CASSPGRQGHEQYF
TRBV5-4,few,TRBJ1-2,-,TGTGCCAGCAGCTTTAGAGGGGGGATGAGGGACCGCTACACCTTC,CASSFRGGMRDRYTF
TRBV6-1,-,TRBJ2-7,-,TGTGCCAGCAGCCGGACAGGGAGGGTCGAGCAGTACTTC,CASSRTGRVEQYF
TRBV7-9,many,TRBJ1-5,TRBD1,TGTGCCAGCAGCTCTGGGACAGGAGTTTGGGAGCCCCAGCATTTT,CASSSGTGVWEPQHF
TRBV20-1,many,TRBJ2-3,TRBD2,TGCAGTGCCCCGCTAGCGGCGAGCACAGATACGCAGTATTTT,CSAPLAASTDTQYF
TRBV13,-,TRBJ1-2,-,TGTGCCAGCACCCAGGGAAACTATGGCTACACCTTC,CASTQGNYGYTF
TRBV7-3,many,TRBJ1-2,-,TGTGCCAGCAGCTTAACAGGGGAGGACGGCTACACCTTC,CASSLTGEDGYTF
TRBV4-2,few,TRBJ2-3,-,TGTGCCAGCAGCCCCGGGGCCCGAGGGGATACGCAGTATTTT,CASSPGARGDTQYF
TRBV15,many,TRBJ2-2,-,TGTGCCACCAGCACCCTGGACAGCTTTGCCGGGGAGCTGTTTTTT,CATSTLDSFAGELFF
TRBV29-1,many,TRBJ2-3,-,TGCAGCGTTGTCGAAGGCAGCACAGATACGCAGTATTTT,CSVVEGSTDTQYF
TRBV29-1,many,TRBJ1-2,-,TGCAGCGTTGACCCCAGGGGCAAGGATGGCTACACCTTC,CSVDPRGKDGYTF
TRBV6-1,many,TRBJ1-4,-,TGTGCCAGCAGTCCATTTGGGGGGGCAACTAATGAAAAACTGTTTTTT,CASSPFGGATNEKLFF
TRBV24-1,-,TRBJ2-7,TRBD1,TGTGCCACCAGTGATCAGGGGGCCAACGAGCAGTACTTC,CATSDQGANEQYF
TRBV19,-,TRBJ1-1,-,TGTGCCACCTCCGGGGGCACTGAAGCTTTCTTT,CATSGGTEAFF
TRBV19,-,TRBJ1-1,-,TGTGCCAGTAGTATCGGAGGGGGGAACACTGAAGCTTTCTTT,CASSIGGGNTEAFF
TRBV19,-,TRBJ1-2,-,TGTGCCAGTAGTAGCCCTAGGGGCTACACCTTC,CASSSPRGYTF
TRBV5-1,-,TRBJ2-5,-,TGCGCCAGCAGCTTGACTGGGCTTGACGAGACCCAGTACTTC,CASSLTGLDETQYF
TRBV5-1,many,TRBJ2-2,-,TGCGCCAGCAGCTTGGCCGCAGGGGACACCGGGGAGCTGTTTTTT,CASSLAAGDTGELFF
TRBV9,-,TRBJ2-7,TRBD2,TGTGCCAGCAGCGTAGGAAGGCTAGCGGTCTACGAGCAGTACTTC,CASSVGRLAVYEQYF
TRBV3-1,many,TRBJ2-7,-,TGTGCCAGCAGCCAAGCCGCCTTAAATTACGAGCAGTACTTC,CASSQAALNYEQYF
TRBV20-1,-,TRBJ2-1,TRBD2,TGCAGTGCTAGGTCCGGGACTAGGAGTAATGAGCAGTTCTTC,CSARSGTRSNEQFF